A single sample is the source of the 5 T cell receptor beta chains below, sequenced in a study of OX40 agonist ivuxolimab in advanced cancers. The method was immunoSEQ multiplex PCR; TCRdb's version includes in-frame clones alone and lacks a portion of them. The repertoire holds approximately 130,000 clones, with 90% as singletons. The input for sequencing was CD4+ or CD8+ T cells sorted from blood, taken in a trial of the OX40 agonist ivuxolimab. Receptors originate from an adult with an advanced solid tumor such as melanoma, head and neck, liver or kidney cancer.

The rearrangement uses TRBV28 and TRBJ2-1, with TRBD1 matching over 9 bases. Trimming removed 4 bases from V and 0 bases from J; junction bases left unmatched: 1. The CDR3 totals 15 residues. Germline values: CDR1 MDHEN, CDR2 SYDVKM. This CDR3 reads CASSSGQGSYNEQFF. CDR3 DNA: TGTGCCAGCAGTTCGGGACAGGGCTCCTACAATGAGCAGTTCTTC.

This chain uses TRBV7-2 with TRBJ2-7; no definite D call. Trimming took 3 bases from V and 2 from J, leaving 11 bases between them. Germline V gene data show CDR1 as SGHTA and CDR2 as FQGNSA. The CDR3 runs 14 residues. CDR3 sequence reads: CASSLSDGPYEQYF. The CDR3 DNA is TGTGCCAGCAGCTTGTCGGACGGACCCTACGAGCAGTACTTC.

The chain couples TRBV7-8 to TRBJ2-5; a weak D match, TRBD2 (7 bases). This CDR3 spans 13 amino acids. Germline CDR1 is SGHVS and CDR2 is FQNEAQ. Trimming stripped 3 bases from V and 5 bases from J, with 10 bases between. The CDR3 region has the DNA TGTGCCAGCAGCTTCGGGGGGCAGGAGACCCAGTACTTC. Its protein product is CASSFGGQETQYF.

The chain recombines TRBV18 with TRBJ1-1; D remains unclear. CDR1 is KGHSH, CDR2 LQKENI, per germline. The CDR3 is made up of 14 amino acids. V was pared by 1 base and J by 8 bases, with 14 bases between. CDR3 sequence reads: CASSPRGAAPEAFF. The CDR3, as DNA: TGTGCCAGCTCACCACGTGGCGCGGCCCCGGAAGCTTTCTTT.

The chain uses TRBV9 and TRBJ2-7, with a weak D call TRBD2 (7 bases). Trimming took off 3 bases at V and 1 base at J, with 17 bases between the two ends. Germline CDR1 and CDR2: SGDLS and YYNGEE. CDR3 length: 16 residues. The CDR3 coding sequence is TGTGCCAGCAGCGAGGGGGAGCGGGATGGTTCCTACGAGCAGTACTTC. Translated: CASSEGERDGSYEQYF.